The rows below give T cell receptor beta chains drawn from one sample of a study of blood T cell repertoires in COVID-19. TCRdb's table, derived via immunoSEQ multiplex PCR, lists solely in-frame clones and lacks some. The sample holds 150,000 to 200,000 clones, roughly four fifths seen once. Sequenced sample: peripheral blood. Receptors were obtained from a woman under 40 with acute or convalescent COVID-19. Each CDR3 is given with its conserved first and last residue. D genes are given only for firm matches. The size entry is marked missing in some rows and otherwise reads once, few, many or a size class.

D gene: TRBD1
clone size: once
V gene: TRBV6-4
J gene: TRBJ2-1
CDR3 protein: CASSDRDSSNEQFF
CDR3 DNA: TGTGCCAGCAGTGACAGGGACAGTAGCAATGAGCAGTTCTTC

D gene: TRBD2
clone size: -
V gene: TRBV19
J gene: TRBJ2-1
CDR3 protein: CASSINGGRDEQFF
CDR3 DNA: TGTGCCAGTAGTATAAACGGGGGGAGGGATGAGCAGTTCTTC

D gene: -
clone size: -
V gene: TRBV5-6
J gene: TRBJ2-6
CDR3 protein: CASSFALSSGANVLTF
CDR3 DNA: TGTGCCAGCAGCTTTGCCTTGAGCTCTGGGGCCAACGTCCTGACTTTC

D gene: -
clone size: -
V gene: TRBV3-1/TRBV3-2
J gene: TRBJ1-4
CDR3 protein: CASSQDSANEKLFF
CDR3 DNA: TGTGCCAGCAGCCAAGATTCTGCTAATGAAAAACTGTTTTTT

D gene: -
clone size: once
V gene: TRBV2
J gene: TRBJ2-5
CDR3 protein: CASSEGGTVQETQYF
CDR3 DNA: TGTGCCAGCAGTGAAGGGGGGACTGTCCAAGAGACCCAGTACTTC

D gene: -
clone size: -
V gene: TRBV6-5
J gene: TRBJ2-7
CDR3 protein: CASSYSWGPSYEQYF
CDR3 DNA: TGTGCCAGCAGTTACTCTTGGGGGCCTTCCTACGAGCAGTACTTC

D gene: -
clone size: -
V gene: TRBV7-3
J gene: TRBJ2-7
CDR3 protein: CASSPAGPSYEQYF
CDR3 DNA: TGTGCCAGCAGCCCAGCAGGCCCCTCCTACGAGCAGTACTTC

D gene: TRBD2
clone size: -
V gene: TRBV5-4
J gene: TRBJ2-1
CDR3 protein: CASSPTSGRMNEQFF
CDR3 DNA: TGTGCCAGCAGCCCAACTAGCGGGAGGATGAATGAGCAGTTCTTC

D gene: -
clone size: once
V gene: TRBV5-8
J gene: TRBJ2-2
CDR3 protein: CASSSVGSLVAGELFF
CDR3 DNA: TGTGCCAGCAGCTCGGTTGGGAGCTTGGTCGCCGGGGAGCTGTTTTTT

D gene: TRBD1
clone size: -
V gene: TRBV7-9
J gene: TRBJ2-7
CDR3 protein: CASSGDRAQSSYEQYF
CDR3 DNA: TGTGCCAGCAGCGGGGACAGGGCTCAAAGCTCCTACGAGCAGTACTTC

D gene: TRBD2
clone size: few
V gene: TRBV18
J gene: TRBJ2-1
CDR3 protein: CASSPRIAGGTNEQFF
CDR3 DNA: TGTGCCAGCTCACCAAGGATAGCGGGGGGAACTAATGAGCAGTTCTTC

D gene: -
clone size: -
V gene: TRBV27
J gene: TRBJ2-7
CDR3 protein: CASSLVGVNEQYF
CDR3 DNA: TGTGCCAGCAGCCTCGTCGGAGTCAACGAGCAGTACTTC

D gene: -
clone size: few
V gene: TRBV30
J gene: TRBJ2-2
CDR3 protein: CAWSPQALSGELFF
CDR3 DNA: TGTGCCTGGAGTCCCCAGGCCTTATCCGGGGAGCTGTTTTTT

D gene: TRBD1
clone size: -
V gene: TRBV7-9
J gene: TRBJ2-5
CDR3 protein: CASSSGWTGEETQYF
CDR3 DNA: TGTGCCAGCAGCTCAGGCTGGACAGGGGAAGAGACCCAGTACTTC

D gene: -
clone size: -
V gene: TRBV28
J gene: TRBJ1-2
CDR3 protein: CASSVGERNYGYTF
CDR3 DNA: TGTGCCAGCAGTGTAGGCGAGCGTAACTATGGCTACACCTTC

D gene: TRBD2
clone size: -
V gene: TRBV7-6
J gene: TRBJ2-7
CDR3 protein: CASSLDATSGSYEQYF
CDR3 DNA: TGTGCCAGCAGCTTAGACGCGACTAGCGGGAGCTACGAGCAGTACTTC